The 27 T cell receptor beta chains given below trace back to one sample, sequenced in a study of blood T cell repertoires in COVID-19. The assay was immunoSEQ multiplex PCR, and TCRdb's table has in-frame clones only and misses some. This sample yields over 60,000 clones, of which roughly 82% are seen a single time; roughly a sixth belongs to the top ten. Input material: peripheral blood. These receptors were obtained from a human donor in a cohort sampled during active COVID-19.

CDR3 region: CASRYTGATEAFF. The CDR3 DNA is TGTGCCAGCAGATATACAGGGGCCACTGAAGCTTTCTTT. The genes are TRBV11-2 and TRBJ1-1; 7 nucleotides match TRBD1. Looked up from germline, CDR1 is SGHAT and CDR2 is FQNNGV. Trimming at V came to 6 bases and at J to 4 bases, leaving 5 bases not matched to a gene. The CDR3 contains 13 residues.

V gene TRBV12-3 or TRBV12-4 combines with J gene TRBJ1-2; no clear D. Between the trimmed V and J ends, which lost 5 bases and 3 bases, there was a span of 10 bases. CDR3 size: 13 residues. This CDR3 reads CASSGQNYYGYTF. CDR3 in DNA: TGTGCCAGCAGTGGGCAGAATTACTATGGCTACACCTTC.

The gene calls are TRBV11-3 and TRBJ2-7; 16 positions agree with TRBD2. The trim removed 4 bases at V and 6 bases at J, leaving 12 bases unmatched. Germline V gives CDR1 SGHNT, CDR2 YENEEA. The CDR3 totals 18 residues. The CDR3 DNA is TGTGCCAGCAGCTGTCCGGGACTAGCGGGGGGGCGGACCGGCGAGCAGTACTTC. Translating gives CASSCPGLAGGRTGEQYF.

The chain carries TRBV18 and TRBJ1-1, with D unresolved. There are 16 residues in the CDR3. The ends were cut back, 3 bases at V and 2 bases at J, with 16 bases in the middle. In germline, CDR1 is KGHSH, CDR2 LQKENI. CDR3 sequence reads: CASSPQDGLLNTEAFF. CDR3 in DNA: TGTGCCAGCTCACCCCAGGACGGACTGCTCAACACTGAAGCTTTCTTT.

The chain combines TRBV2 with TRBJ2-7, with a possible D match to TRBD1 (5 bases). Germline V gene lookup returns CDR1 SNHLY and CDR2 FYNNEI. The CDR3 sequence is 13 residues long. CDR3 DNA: TGTCCAACGGCCGGACAAAGCCCCTACGAGCAGTACTTC. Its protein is CPTAGQSPYEQYF.

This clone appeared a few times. The CDR3 sequence: CASSKDRNNEQFF. The CDR3 nucleotides are TGTGCCAGCAGCAAAGACAGGAACAATGAGCAGTTCTTC. This sequence joins TRBV7-2 and TRBJ2-1, with a weak D call TRBD1 (6 bases). Germline values: CDR1 SGHTA, CDR2 FQGNSA. CDR3 length: 13 amino acids. V dropped 5 bases and J dropped 5 bases, with 10 bases sitting between them.

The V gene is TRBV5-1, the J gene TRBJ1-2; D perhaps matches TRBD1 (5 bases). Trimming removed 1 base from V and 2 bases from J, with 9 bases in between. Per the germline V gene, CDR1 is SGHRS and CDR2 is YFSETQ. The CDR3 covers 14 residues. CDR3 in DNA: TGCGCCAGCAGCTTGCAACACAGGAACTATGGCTACACCTTC. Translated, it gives CASSLQHRNYGYTF.

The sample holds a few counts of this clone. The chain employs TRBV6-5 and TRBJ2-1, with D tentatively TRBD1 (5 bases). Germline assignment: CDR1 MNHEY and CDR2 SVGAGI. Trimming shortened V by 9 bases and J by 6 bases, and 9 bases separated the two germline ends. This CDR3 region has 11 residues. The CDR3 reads CASGHLNEQFF. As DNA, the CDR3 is TGTGCCAGTGGACACCTCAATGAGCAGTTCTTC.

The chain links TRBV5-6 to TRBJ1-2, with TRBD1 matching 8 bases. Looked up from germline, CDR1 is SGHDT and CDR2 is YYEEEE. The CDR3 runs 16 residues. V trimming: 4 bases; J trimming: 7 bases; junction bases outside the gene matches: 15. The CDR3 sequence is CASSPRDRIWLSGYTF. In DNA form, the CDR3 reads TGTGCCAGCAGCCCGAGGGACAGGATTTGGTTAAGTGGCTACACCTTC.

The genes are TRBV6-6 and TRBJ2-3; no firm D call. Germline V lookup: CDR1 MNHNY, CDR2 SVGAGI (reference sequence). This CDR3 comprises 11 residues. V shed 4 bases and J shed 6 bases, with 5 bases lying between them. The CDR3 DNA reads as TGTGCCAGCAGTTTAATGGATACGCAGTATTTT. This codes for CASSLMDTQYF.

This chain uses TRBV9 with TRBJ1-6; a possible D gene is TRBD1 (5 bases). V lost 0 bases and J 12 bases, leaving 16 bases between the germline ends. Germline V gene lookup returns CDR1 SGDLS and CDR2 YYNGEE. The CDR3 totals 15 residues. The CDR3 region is CASSVGGGFGEPLHF. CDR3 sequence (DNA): TGTGCCAGCAGCGTAGGGGGCGGATTTGGGGAACCCCTCCACTTT.

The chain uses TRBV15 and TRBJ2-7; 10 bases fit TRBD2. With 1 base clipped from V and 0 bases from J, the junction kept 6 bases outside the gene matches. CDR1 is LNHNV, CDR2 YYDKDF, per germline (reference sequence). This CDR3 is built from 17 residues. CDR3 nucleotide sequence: TGTGCCACCAGCAGAGCTGGGACTAGCGTACACTCCTACGAGCAGTACTTC. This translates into CATSRAGTSVHSYEQYF.

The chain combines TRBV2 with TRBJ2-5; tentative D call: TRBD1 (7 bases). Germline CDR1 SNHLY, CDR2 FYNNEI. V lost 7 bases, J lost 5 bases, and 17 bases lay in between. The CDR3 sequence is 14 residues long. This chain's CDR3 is CASNAGQLTETQYF. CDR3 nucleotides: TGTGCCAGCAACGCGGGACAGTTAACCGAGACCCAGTACTTC.

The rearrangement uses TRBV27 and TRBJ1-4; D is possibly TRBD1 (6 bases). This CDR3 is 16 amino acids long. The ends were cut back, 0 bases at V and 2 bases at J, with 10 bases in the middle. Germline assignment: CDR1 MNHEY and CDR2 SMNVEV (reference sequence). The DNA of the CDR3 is TGTGCCAGCAGTTTATCAGGGGGTTTCACTAATGAAAAACTGTTTTTT. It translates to CASSLSGGFTNEKLFF.

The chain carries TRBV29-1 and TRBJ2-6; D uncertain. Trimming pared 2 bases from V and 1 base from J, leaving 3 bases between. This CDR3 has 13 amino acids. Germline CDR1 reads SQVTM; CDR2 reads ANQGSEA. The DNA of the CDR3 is TGCAGCGTTGAAACATCTGGGGCCAACGTCCTGACTTTC. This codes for CSVETSGANVLTF.

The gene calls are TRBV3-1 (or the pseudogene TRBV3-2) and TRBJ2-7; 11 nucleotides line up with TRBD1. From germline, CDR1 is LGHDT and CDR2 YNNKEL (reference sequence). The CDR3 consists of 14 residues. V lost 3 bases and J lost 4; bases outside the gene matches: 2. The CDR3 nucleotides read TGTGCCAGCAGCCAGGGACAGGGGGAATACGAGCAGTACTTC. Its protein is CASSQGQGEYEQYF.

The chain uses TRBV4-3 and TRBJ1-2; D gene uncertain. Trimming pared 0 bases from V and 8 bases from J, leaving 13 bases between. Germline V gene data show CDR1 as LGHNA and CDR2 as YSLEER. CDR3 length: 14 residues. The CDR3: CASSQEANFPGYTF. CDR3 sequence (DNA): TGCGCCAGCAGCCAAGAAGCTAACTTCCCCGGCTACACCTTC.

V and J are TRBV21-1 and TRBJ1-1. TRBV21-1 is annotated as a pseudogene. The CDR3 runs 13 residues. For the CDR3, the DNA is TGTGCCAGCAGCAGTGGCAGAGGTACTGAAGCTTTCTTT. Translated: CASSSGRGTEAFF.

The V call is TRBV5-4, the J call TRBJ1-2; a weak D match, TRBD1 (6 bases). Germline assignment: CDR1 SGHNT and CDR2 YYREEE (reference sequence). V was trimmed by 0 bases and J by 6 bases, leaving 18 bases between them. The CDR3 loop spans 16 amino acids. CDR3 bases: TGTGCCAGCAGCTTGGGAGGAGGGGGGGCGCTGGATGGCTACACCTTC. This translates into CASSLGGGGALDGYTF.

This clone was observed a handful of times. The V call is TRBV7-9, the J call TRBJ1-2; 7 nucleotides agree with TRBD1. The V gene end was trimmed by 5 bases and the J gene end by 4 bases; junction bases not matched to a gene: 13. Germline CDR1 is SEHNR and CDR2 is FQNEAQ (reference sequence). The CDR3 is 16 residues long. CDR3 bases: TGTGCCAGCAGCCCCTGGGACCCGGACAGGAGCTATGGCTACACCTTC. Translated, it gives CASSPWDPDRSYGYTF.

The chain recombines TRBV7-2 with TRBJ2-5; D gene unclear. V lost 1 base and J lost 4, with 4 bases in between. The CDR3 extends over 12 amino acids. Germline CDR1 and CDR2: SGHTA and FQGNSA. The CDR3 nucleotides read TGTGCCAGCAGCTTAGATCTAGAGACCCAGTACTTC. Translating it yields CASSLDLETQYF.

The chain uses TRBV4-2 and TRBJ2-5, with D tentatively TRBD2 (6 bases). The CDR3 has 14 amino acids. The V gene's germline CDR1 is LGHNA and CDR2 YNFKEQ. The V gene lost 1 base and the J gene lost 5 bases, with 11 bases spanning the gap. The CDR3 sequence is CASSQGDGGETQYF. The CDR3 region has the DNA TGTGCCAGCAGCCAAGGGGATGGAGGGGAGACCCAGTACTTC.

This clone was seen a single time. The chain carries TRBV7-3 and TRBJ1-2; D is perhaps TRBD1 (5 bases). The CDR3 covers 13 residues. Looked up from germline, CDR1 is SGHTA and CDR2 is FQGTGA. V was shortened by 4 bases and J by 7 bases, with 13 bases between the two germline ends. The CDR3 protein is CASSSTGGVGYTF. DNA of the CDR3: TGTGCCAGCAGCTCCACCGGAGGGGTTGGCTACACCTTC.

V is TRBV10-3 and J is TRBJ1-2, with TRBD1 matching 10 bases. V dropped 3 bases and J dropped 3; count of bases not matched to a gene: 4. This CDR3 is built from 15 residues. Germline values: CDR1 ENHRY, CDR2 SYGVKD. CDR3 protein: CAISDRGQGDYGYTF. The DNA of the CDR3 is TGTGCCATCAGTGATCGCGGACAGGGGGACTATGGCTACACCTTC.

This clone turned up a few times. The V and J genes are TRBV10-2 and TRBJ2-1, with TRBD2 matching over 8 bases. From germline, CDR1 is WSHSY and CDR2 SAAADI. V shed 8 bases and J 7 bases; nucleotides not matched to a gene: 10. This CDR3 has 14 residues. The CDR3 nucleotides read TGCGCCAGCTGTATAGCGGGGCCGTGGAATGAGCAGTTCTTC. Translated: CASCIAGPWNEQFF.

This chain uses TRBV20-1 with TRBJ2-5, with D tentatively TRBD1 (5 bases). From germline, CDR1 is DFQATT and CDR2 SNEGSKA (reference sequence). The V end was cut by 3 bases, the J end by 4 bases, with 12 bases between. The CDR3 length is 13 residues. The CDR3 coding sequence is TGCAGTGCTAGTCCGGGTACAGGAGAGACCCAGTACTTC. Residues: CSASPGTGETQYF.

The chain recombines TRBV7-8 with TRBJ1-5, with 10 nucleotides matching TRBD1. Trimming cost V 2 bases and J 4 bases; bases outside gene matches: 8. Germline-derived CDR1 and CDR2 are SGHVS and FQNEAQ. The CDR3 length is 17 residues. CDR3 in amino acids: CASSLSPRTGGNQPQHF. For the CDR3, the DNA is TGTGCCAGCAGCTTATCCCCGCGGACAGGGGGGAATCAGCCCCAGCATTTT.